These T cell receptor beta chains were read from a single sample in a study of T cells in Graves' hyperthyroidism and ophthalmopathy. One entry per CDR3 protein, called by TCRdb with MiXCR from the multiplex PCR reads. The table records about 360,000 distinct CDR3 sequences, about 12% of them present only once. Sequencing was done on a sample of blood. All receptors come from a woman aged 18 to 35 with Graves' hyperthyroidism. CDR3s include the opening cysteine and the closing phenylalanine or tryptophan.

J	V	CDR3
TRBJ2-3	TRBV12-3/TRBV12-4	CASSPTGGSVTDTQYF
TRBJ1-4	TRBV20-1	CSAIDGQDNEKLFF
TRBJ2-2	TRBV19	CATLAVNTGELFF
TRBJ2-1	TRBV11-1	CASGSFSYNEQFF
TRBJ2-5	TRBV3-1	CGTKTSGQETQYF
TRBJ1-4	TRBV28	CASTTEPGGGRVNEKLFF
TRBJ2-7	TRBV27	CAGQQIHTSGEYEQYF
TRBJ1-2	TRBV11-2	CASSPGDSRGGYTF
TRBJ2-5	TRBV5-1	CASSLTGTGDETQYF
TRBJ2-7	TRBV27	CASSLGTGYHEQYF
TRBJ2-7	TRBV6-1	CASSSDWLTPSYEQYF
TRBJ2-7	TRBV28	CASSLPADRSYEQYF
TRBJ2-5	TRBV20-1	CSARGPRTGLETQYF
TRBJ2-7	TRBV10-3	CAISEQYEQYF
TRBJ2-2	TRBV28	CASSLSLDSGQGAAGELFF
TRBJ1-5	TRBV28	CASSFLRQSNQPQHF
TRBJ2-3	TRBV4-1	CASSDVGLAGTTDTQYF
TRBJ1-1	TRBV7-2	CASSSGPPTEAFF
TRBJ1-1	TRBV5-5	CASSFRLTDLGTEAFF
TRBJ1-1	TRBV9	CASSVAAIGAEAFF
TRBJ2-3	TRBV2	CASKLQGGGTQYF
TRBJ2-5	TRBV9	CASSVRDELETQYF
TRBJ2-1	TRBV18	CASSPAGLAGLYNEQFF
TRBJ2-3	TRBV5-1	CASSGEGTDTQYF
TRBJ1-2	TRBV14	CASSQGQVGPAGYGYTF
TRBJ2-5	TRBV7-2	CASSFWSGGGETQYF
TRBJ1-5	TRBV2	CASSDRTGGGQPQHF
TRBJ1-3	TRBV10-3	CAIRPFSGNTIYF
TRBJ2-3	TRBV3-1	CASSYRLVQDTQYF
TRBJ1-1	TRBV12-3/TRBV12-4	CASSLTEQGNTEALF
TRBJ1-2	TRBV20-1	CSTRDGGHDYGYTF
TRBJ1-5	TRBV2	CASKDRANQPQHF
TRBJ2-3	TRBV19	CASSRAGEFGRTDTQYF
TRBJ2-7	TRBV10-3	CAISDNRVYEQYF
TRBJ1-2	TRBV27	CASSLSGGSNGYTF
TRBJ2-3	TRBV5-1	CASSYRTSLGGALLKDTDTQYF
TRBJ2-1	TRBV27	CASSPWTRGGNEQFF
TRBJ2-6	TRBV2	CASRSSSGANVLTF
TRBJ1-4	TRBV2	CASRPSEKLFF
TRBJ2-7	TRBV7-9	CASSPGTSGTYEQYF
TRBJ2-3	TRBV28	CASSYPWGRGVWTDTQYF
TRBJ1-1	TRBV3-1	CASSQLGPAGSTEAFF
TRBJ2-6	TRBV3-1	CASSQEDPLYPSGANVLTF
TRBJ1-6	TRBV28	CASSTTRRRRALHF
TRBJ2-7	TRBV11-2	CASSLGLAGGSEQYF
TRBJ1-2	TRBV11-2	CASSLSYPSLKGYTF
TRBJ2-2	TRBV5-1	CASSEFGGITGELFF
TRBJ2-2	TRBV7-9	CASSSPITSKSNTGELFF
TRBJ2-1	TRBV18	CASSHTWGSGNEQFF
TRBJ2-7	TRBV6-5	CASSYGPERNSEQYF
TRBJ1-2	TRBV6-2/TRBV6-3	CASSYGQRPNYGYTF
TRBJ1-2	TRBV29-1	CSVGEPAPVGYTF
TRBJ2-1	TRBV7-9	CASSYGGEQFF
TRBJ1-2	TRBV27	CASSLLGTGGARRGYTF
TRBJ1-6	TRBV2	CASRDGSIEDSPLHF
TRBJ2-1	TRBV6-1	CASWGLTNNEQFF
TRBJ2-5	TRBV28	CASSPLSGKGEETQYF
TRBJ2-3	TRBV7-2	CASSLNSIGSTDTQYF
TRBJ1-1	TRBV7-9	CASSPPGQGARRTEAFF
TRBJ1-2	TRBV2	CASSGESGGYGYTF